These 5 T cell receptor beta chains were sequenced from one sample in a study of cytomegalovirus exposure and HLA in healthy donors. The protocol was immunoSEQ multiplex PCR, while the TCRdb copy is restricted to in-frame clones and leaves out a portion. Found here are over 150,000 clones, roughly 86% of them singletons; the top ten hold 4% to 5%. Sequencing used PBMCs. The receptors were sampled from a man between 18 and 35 years old in good health and CMV-seropositive.

The table lists this clone with a count of one. Here the CDR3 reads CASSQDLQTNTEAFF. The CDR3 DNA follows: TGTGCCAGCAGCCAAGATTTACAGACGAACACTGAAGCTTTCTTT. The rearrangement links TRBV4-2 to TRBJ1-1; D is undetermined. Trimming removed 0 bases from V and 1 base from J, with 9 bases in between. Germline V gene lookup returns CDR1 LGHNA and CDR2 YNFKEQ. CDR3 size: 15 residues.

The chain recombines TRBV29-1 with TRBJ2-1; D possibly corresponds to TRBD1 (5 bases). This CDR3 has 16 residues. V dropped 6 bases and J dropped 0 bases, with 18 bases sitting between them. Germline CDR1 SQVTM, CDR2 ANQGSEA. The CDR3 DNA follows: TGCAGCGTCGCACGTACGGACACGAGCTCCTACAATGAGCAGTTCTTC. Translated: CSVARTDTSSYNEQFF.

This chain uses TRBV5-6 with TRBJ2-5; TRBD2 matches 9 bases. The CDR3 loop spans 14 amino acids. Germline CDR1 reads SGHDT; CDR2 reads YYEEEE. The V gene end was trimmed by 4 bases and the J gene end by 1 base; junction bases not matched to a gene: 2. This CDR3 reads CASSTTSGQETQYF. CDR3 nucleotide sequence: TGTGCCAGCAGCACGACTAGCGGCCAAGAGACCCAGTACTTC. The whole variable domain, filled in from reference TRBV5-6 and TRBJ2-5, reads DAGVTQSPTHLIKTRGQQVTLRCSPKSGHDTVSWYQQALGQGPQFIFQYYEEEERQRGNFPDRFSGHQFPNYSSELNVNALLLGDSALYLCASSTTSGQETQYFGPGTRLLVL.

The V call is TRBV9, the J call TRBJ2-3; the match to TRBD2 covers 7 bases. This CDR3 comprises 15 residues. With 0 bases clipped from V and 3 bases from J, the junction kept 4 bases outside the gene matches. The germline V gene has CDR1 SGDLS and CDR2 YYNGEE. CDR3 in amino acids: CASSVGWEGTDTQYF. As DNA, the CDR3 is TGTGCCAGCAGCGTAGGGTGGGAGGGGACAGATACGCAGTATTTT.

The chain recombines TRBV25-1 with TRBJ2-1; 9 bases map to TRBD2. V shed 3 bases, J shed 7 bases, and the junction held 4 bases outside the gene matches. From germline, CDR1 is MGHDK and CDR2 SYGVNS. This CDR3 has 14 amino acids. The CDR3 DNA reads as TGTGCCAGCAGTGATACGGCGGGAGGGAATGAGCAGTTCTTC. Protein sequence: CASSDTAGGNEQFF.